This T cell receptor (beta chain) is drawn from a study of T cells in Graves' hyperthyroidism and ophthalmopathy. The CDR3 covers 14 residues. Germline assignment: CDR1 SNHLY and CDR2 FYNNEI. The J segment lost 8 bases and the V segment lost 4 bases, leaving 9 bases of the junction unmatched. This clonotype has more than one count but fewer than ten. The antigen remains unidentified. Clinical symptoms, serum thyroxine, TRAb, thyroid ultrasound and orbital computed tomography established diagnosis. Amplification targeted TCR beta CDR3 regions from RNA transcripts. First-round RT-PCR targeting the TCR CDR3 was performed with the HTBI primer set. TCRdb ran MiXCR on the multiplex PCR reads and lists one entry per CDR3 protein. The sample carries 610,000 or so distinct CDR3 sequences, roughly 50% recorded once. Study-wide findings and caveats: The model forecast ophthalmopathy, anticipating it by a median around 6.5 months before onset.

This clonotype originated in a woman aged 18-35 years with Graves' hyperthyroidism. The specimen sequenced was peripheral blood or thyroid tissue (not recorded which). V gene TRBV2 combines with J gene TRBJ2-3; 7 positions agree with TRBD1. The CDR3 is CASSGDRLTATQYF. The CDR3, as DNA: TGTGCCAGCAGTGGGGACAGACTTACGGCTACGCAGTATTTT.